One T cell receptor beta chain is described in this entry. Its antigen is still unknown. The data stem from a study of cytomegalovirus exposure and HLA in healthy donors. CDR1 is SGHRS, CDR2 YFSETQ, per germline. V was clipped by 7 bases and J by 3 bases, with 16 bases between them. The CDR3 runs 14 residues. Study results and limitations: Among donors in an Asian-associated ancestry cluster, a later analysis reportedly found fewer N-insertions than the roughly 680-donor mean.

PCR amplification relied on 60 Vbeta primers (plus 13 Jbeta primers). The repertoire was sequenced with immunoSEQ multiplex PCR; TCRdb's copy has only in-frame clones and lacks some. The sample yields more than 80,000 clones, about four fifths seen once. This TCR was sampled from a female donor in good health and CMV-seropositive. What was sequenced was PBMCs. This chain connects TRBV5-1 to TRBJ1-1; D call uncertain. CDR3 sequence: CASHFRARDTEAFF. For the CDR3, the DNA is TGCGCCAGCCATTTCCGAGCGAGGGACACTGAAGCTTTCTTT.